This entry concerns a single TCR beta chain. Its antigen is unknown. These data come from a study of cytomegalovirus exposure and HLA in healthy donors. The PCR used 60 Vbeta and 13 Jbeta primers. Measured with immunoSEQ multiplex PCR; TCRdb has only the in-frame clones, and not every one. The profile covers about 190,000 clones, with more than 70% appearing a single time and about 5% taken by the ten largest. Nominally healthy donors were sampled, though unrecorded immune exposures were likely. Study-wide points: Previous analysis showed most TCR beta V segments were productive about 87% or about 30% of the time. Most CMV-associated TCR beta chains were later found to appear HLA-restricted.

Looked up from germline, CDR1 is ENHRY and CDR2 is SYGVKD. This CDR3 has 14 amino acids. V lost 10 bases to trimming and J lost 5 bases; unmatched junction nucleotides: 10. The receptor's source is a man aged 30-40 years in good health and CMV-seropositive. The genes are TRBV10-3 and TRBJ1-1; 10 bases are shared with TRBD1. The sequenced sample consisted of PBMCs. CDR3 DNA sequence: TGTGCCACCAGACAGGGGGCGCGTGTAACTGAAGCTTTCTTT. Encoded protein: CATRQGARVTEAFF.